Given below is one T cell receptor (beta chain) in context. This sample was included in a study of tumor-infiltrating lymphocytes in localized non-small cell lung cancer. Overall study context: Each patient gave resected tumor and non-adjacent uninvolved lung tissue.

The assay was immunoSEQ multiplex PCR, and TCRdb's table has in-frame clones only and misses some. The profile shows about 24,000 clones, roughly three fifths of them singletons. The clonotype comes from a human donor with non-small cell lung cancer. The sequencing input was lung tumor tissue.

The CDR3 DNA sequence: TGTGCCAGCAGTGACGACAGGGGGAACACCGGGGAGCTGTTTTTT. Translation: CASSDDRGNTGELFF. The V gene is TRBV2, the J gene TRBJ2-2; TRBD1 agrees at 8 bases. The CDR3 runs 15 residues. Germline V gene sequence: CDR1 SNHLY, CDR2 FYNNEI. Trimming at V came to 3 bases and at J to 1 base, leaving 1 base not matched to a gene.